Each of the 26 T cell receptor beta chains below was sequenced from the same sample in a study of shared clonotypes between healthy human individuals. Sequencing used immunoSEQ multiplex PCR; TCRdb keeps in-frame clones, though not all of them. The sample records roughly 2 million clones, about 95% being singletons. Naive-designated CD8 cells lacked CD45RO, were positively enriched for CCR7, and omitted terminally differentiated effector memory CD45RA+ cells. Input material: naive CD8+ T cells sorted from blood. The receptor set was obtained from a man younger than 30 in good health.

The CDR3, as DNA: TGTGCCTGGACCCTAGCGGCCGGGGTCAATGAGCAGTTCTTC. Protein sequence: CAWTLAAGVNEQFF. The chain has TRBV30 and TRBJ2-1; 7 positions match TRBD2. Germline V CDR1 and CDR2: GTSNPN, SVGIG (reference sequence). CDR3 length equals 14 residues. V shed 4 bases, J shed 6 bases, and the junction held 9 bases outside the gene matches.

A word on this clone: The sample carries other DNA sequences with the same CDR3. CDR3 sequence: CASSPRDRDQETQYF. DNA of the CDR3: TGCGCCAGCAGCCCCCGGGACAGGGACCAAGAGACCCAGTACTTC. The rearrangement joins TRBV4-1 to TRBJ2-5; 9 positions agree with TRBD1. Germline CDR1 reads MGHRA; CDR2 reads YSYEKL. There are 15 residues in the CDR3. The junction had 3 bases not matched to a gene; V was cut back by 4 bases and J by 0 bases.

The chain has TRBV27 and TRBJ2-1; the D gene could be TRBD1 or TRBD2 (6 bases each). Between the trimmed V and J ends, which lost 7 bases and 3 bases, there was a span of 22 bases. Looked up from germline, CDR1 is MNHEY and CDR2 is SMNVEV (reference sequence). The CDR3 has 17 residues. The CDR3 region is CASTKGGPLARYNEQFF. CDR3 in DNA: TGTGCCAGCACGAAGGGGGGACCCCTCGCTCGCTACAATGAGCAGTTCTTC.

This clone appeared once. This chain joins TRBV4-3 and TRBJ2-1; 11 bases match TRBD2. The germline gives CDR1 LGHNA, CDR2 YSLEER. V lost 2 bases to trimming and J lost 5 bases; unmatched junction nucleotides: 8. This CDR3 comprises 17 residues. This CDR3 reads CASSQRGGLAVDNEQFF. For the CDR3, the DNA is TGCGCCAGCAGCCAAAGAGGGGGACTAGCGGTAGACAATGAGCAGTTCTTC.

For the CDR3, the DNA is TGTGCCAGCAGTGACCGTCCCGGTCCTGGAAACACCATATATTTT. Translation gives CASSDRPGPGNTIYF. The chain has TRBV6-1 and TRBJ1-3; unclear D gene. The CDR3 covers 15 residues. Between the trimmed V and J ends, which lost 3 bases and 2 bases, there was a span of 11 bases. Germline V gene lookup returns CDR1 MNHNS and CDR2 SASEGT.

The chain links TRBV27 to TRBJ1-2, with TRBD1 as a possible D gene (5 bases). Trimming cost V 2 bases and J 5 bases, with 15 bases left between them. The CDR3 length is 15 residues. The germline gives CDR1 MNHEY, CDR2 SMNVEV (reference sequence). The CDR3 region is CASSLGAYTLYGYTF. The CDR3 bases are TGTGCCAGCAGTTTAGGGGCTTACACCCTTTATGGCTACACCTTC.

V and J are TRBV9 and TRBJ2-7; no firm D call. The CDR3 totals 14 residues. Trimming removed 0 bases from V and 7 bases from J, with 14 bases in between. Germline CDR1 SGDLS, CDR2 YYNGEE. The CDR3 nucleotides are TGTGCCAGCAGCGTAGAAGGCGAGCCTCGGGAGCAGTACTTC. Amino acids: CASSVEGEPREQYF. The entire variable domain, with the rest obtained from reference TRBV9 and TRBJ2-7, is as follows: DSGVTQTPKHLITATGQRVTLRCSPRSGDLSVYWYQQSLDQGLQFLIQYYNGEERAKGNILERFSAQQFPDLHSELNLSSLELGDSALYFCASSVEGEPREQYFGPGTRLTVT.

The count of this clone is one. V is TRBV9 and J is TRBJ2-7, with D perhaps matching TRBD2 (7 bases). Germline V gene data show CDR1 as SGDLS and CDR2 as YYNGEE. V gave up 7 bases and J gave up 3 bases, with 17 bases separating them. The CDR3 has 14 residues. The CDR3 DNA follows: TGTGCCAGCGGGGGCGGGATAGCGGGCTACGAGCAGTACTTC. Translating gives CASGGGIAGYEQYF.

The count of this clone is one. The chain is built from TRBV5-5 and TRBJ1-2, with 7 bases fitting TRBD1. V gave up 4 bases and J gave up 7 bases; unmatched junction bases: 10. Germline CDR1 SGHKS, CDR2 YYEKEE (reference sequence). The CDR3 length is 14 residues. CDR3 region: CASSPRQGVGGYTF. The CDR3 bases are TGTGCCAGCAGCCCACGTCAGGGGGTGGGTGGCTACACCTTC.

This chain connects TRBV27 to TRBJ2-7; D might be TRBD2 (6 bases). Germline CDR1 is MNHEY and CDR2 is SMNVEV (reference sequence). Trimming took off 2 bases at V and 0 bases at J, with 11 bases between the two ends. The CDR3 runs to 15 residues. The CDR3 reads CASSLRGYGSYEQYF. The CDR3 nucleotides are TGTGCCAGCAGTTTACGGGGGTACGGCTCCTACGAGCAGTACTTC.

V and J are TRBV4-3 and TRBJ2-7, with 8 nucleotides matching TRBD1. The CDR3 sequence is 15 residues long. With V trimmed by 2 bases and J by 3 bases, 6 bases remained unmatched. Germline values: CDR1 LGHNA, CDR2 YSLEER. The CDR3 sequence: CASSQNRGKDYEQYF. CDR3 nucleotide sequence: TGCGCCAGCAGCCAAAACAGGGGGAAGGACTACGAGCAGTACTTC.

The rearrangement joins TRBV19 to TRBJ1-1, with unresolved D. V was clipped by 1 base and J by 6 bases, with 12 bases between them. CDR1 LNHDA and CDR2 SQIVND come from the germline V gene (reference sequence). This CDR3 is 14 amino acids long. CDR3 protein: CASSIAGGISEAFF. Written as DNA, the CDR3 is TGTGCCAGTAGTATAGCAGGAGGAATTTCTGAAGCTTTCTTT. Combining the CDR3 with reference TRBV19 and TRBJ1-1 gives the whole variable domain DGGITQSPKYLFRKEGQNVTLSCEQNLNHDAMYWYRQDPGQGLRLIYYSQIVNDFQKGDIAEGYSVSREKKESFPLTVTSAQKNPTAFYLCASSIAGGISEAFFGQGTRLTVV.

The chain combines TRBV10-1 with TRBJ2-1; D is perhaps TRBD2 (6 bases). V was trimmed by 0 bases and J by 2 bases, leaving 8 bases between them. This CDR3 is 15 amino acids long. Looked up from germline, CDR1 is WNHNN and CDR2 is SYGVQD (reference sequence). In nucleotides, the CDR3 is TGCGCCAGCAGTGAGTCGGGGGGACCCTACAATGAGCAGTTCTTC. Protein: CASSESGGPYNEQFF.

This chain connects TRBV13 to TRBJ1-4; 7 nucleotides line up with TRBD1. CDR3 length: 16 residues. Germline assignment: CDR1 PRHDT and CDR2 FYEKMQ (reference sequence). After removal of 4 bases from V and 2 bases from J, the junction contained 7 bases not matched to a gene. The CDR3 loop reads CASSSGTAETNEKLFF. CDR3 nucleotides: TGTGCCAGCAGCTCAGGGACAGCGGAGACTAATGAAAAACTGTTTTTT.

The genes are TRBV27 and TRBJ2-1; either TRBD1 or TRBD2 may fit D (5 bases each). This CDR3 spans 15 amino acids. The V end was cut by 5 bases, the J end by 7 bases, with 18 bases between. The germline gives CDR1 MNHEY, CDR2 SMNVEV (reference sequence). For the CDR3, the DNA is TGTGCCAGCAGTCTCCGGGACGGCGAACGGAATGAGCAGTTCTTC. Residues: CASSLRDGERNEQFF.

The chain employs TRBV5-6 and TRBJ2-7, with D tentatively TRBD1 (6 bases). V lost 4 bases, J lost 6 bases, and 11 bases lay in between. This CDR3 has 12 amino acids. Germline CDR1 SGHDT, CDR2 YYEEEE. CDR3 sequence (DNA): TGTGCCAGCAGCCAACAGGGTTCCGAGCAGTACTTC. Protein: CASSQQGSEQYF.

The chain carries TRBV9 and TRBJ2-1; D not resolved. CDR1 and CDR2 from the germline V gene are SGDLS and YYNGEE. The CDR3 sequence is 14 residues long. Trimming shortened V by 3 bases and J by 2 bases, and 9 bases separated the two germline ends. The DNA of the CDR3 is TGTGCCAGCAGCGCTGACACAACCTACAATGAGCAGTTCTTC. Translating gives CASSADTTYNEQFF.

The genes are TRBV27 and TRBJ1-5; no clear D gene. CDR1 and CDR2 from the germline V gene are MNHEY and SMNVEV (reference sequence). The V end was cut by 5 bases, the J end by 1 base, with 9 bases between. This CDR3 is 14 amino acids long. This CDR3 is CASSRVGSNQPQHF. For the CDR3, the DNA is TGTGCCAGCAGTAGGGTGGGGAGCAATCAGCCCCAGCATTTT.

The chain combines TRBV27 with TRBJ1-2; a possible D gene is TRBD1 (5 bases). The CDR3 extends over 15 amino acids. Germline V gives CDR1 MNHEY, CDR2 SMNVEV (reference sequence). The V and J ends lost 5 bases and 3 bases respectively, with 16 bases between them. CDR3 region: CASSPLGTADYGYTF. CDR3 nucleotide sequence: TGTGCCAGCAGTCCGCTCGGGACGGCTGACTATGGCTACACCTTC.

The rearrangement links TRBV10-1 to TRBJ2-1, with 9 bases matching TRBD2. The trim removed 3 bases at V and 5 bases at J, leaving 5 bases unmatched. The CDR3 loop spans 15 amino acids. Germline assignment: CDR1 WNHNN and CDR2 SYGVQD (reference sequence). The DNA of the CDR3 is TGCGCCAGCAGTGATGAGACTAGCGGCCACAATGAGCAGTTCTTC. Translation: CASSDETSGHNEQFF.

The chain has TRBV11-3 and TRBJ2-2; 8 positions agree with TRBD2. CDR1 and CDR2 from the germline V gene are SGHNT and YENEEA. The CDR3 consists of 18 residues. The V and J ends lost 3 bases and 3 bases, in that order; junction bases with no gene match: 12. The CDR3: CASSLGIQRESYTGELFF. CDR3 DNA sequence: TGTGCCAGCAGCTTGGGTATACAGCGGGAGTCGTACACCGGGGAGCTGTTTTTT. Looking up the rest from reference TRBV11-3 and TRBJ2-2 gives the full variable domain: EAGVVQSPRYKIIEKKQPVAFWCNPISGHNTLYWYLQNLGQGPELLIRYENEEAVDDSQLPKDRFSAERLKGVDSTLKIQPAELGDSAVYLCASSLGIQRESYTGELFFGEGSRLTVL.

V and J are TRBV7-8 and TRBJ1-2; D is possibly TRBD1 (5 bases). Trimming removed 6 bases from V and 8 bases from J, with 37 bases in between. CDR3 size: 20 residues. Germline CDR1 SGHVS, CDR2 FQNEAQ. The CDR3 loop reads CASSHQEGTSPLRTPLGYTF. Written as DNA, the CDR3 is TGTGCCAGCAGTCACCAGGAGGGGACTAGCCCTCTCCGGACCCCTCTAGGCTACACCTTC. The complete variable domain, with remaining parts taken from reference TRBV7-8 and TRBJ1-2, reads GAGVSQSPRYKVAKRGQDVALRCDPISGHVSLFWYQQALGQGPEFLTYFQNEAQLDKSGLPSDRFFAERPEGSVSTLKIQRTQQEDSAVYLCASSHQEGTSPLRTPLGYTFGSGTRLTVV.

This chain uses TRBV6-4 with TRBJ2-3; 11 bases agree with TRBD1. Unmatched junction bases numbered 4, after V lost 7 bases and J lost 1 base. The CDR3 covers 15 residues. Germline lookup yields CDR1 MRHNA and CDR2 SNTAGT. For the CDR3, the DNA is TGTGCCAGCATTGGACAGGGGGCGGGCACAGATACGCAGTATTTT. As protein: CASIGQGAGTDTQYF.

The V gene is TRBV27, the J gene TRBJ2-1; TRBD1 agrees at 7 bases. The V gene's germline CDR1 is MNHEY and CDR2 SMNVEV (reference sequence). V lost 5 bases and J lost 11; bases outside the gene matches: 9. The CDR3 is made up of 13 amino acids. Here the CDR3 reads CASSPLQGMQQFF. CDR3 sequence (DNA): TGTGCCAGCAGTCCATTACAGGGGATGCAGCAGTTCTTC.

J is TRBJ2-1 and V is TRBV23-1; D is uncertain. TRBV23-1 is an open reading frame whose function is uncertain. V shed 1 base and J shed 6 bases, with 16 bases lying between them. CDR3 length equals 16 residues. CDR3 loop: CASSQWRPYRPNEQFF. DNA for the CDR3: TGCGCCAGCAGTCAATGGCGGCCCTATAGGCCCAATGAGCAGTTCTTC.

The genes are TRBV6-5 and TRBJ2-7; 7 positions agree with TRBD2. Germline trimming cut 8 bases from V and 3 bases from J; bases unmatched to any gene: 10. The CDR3 extends over 14 amino acids. Per germline, CDR1 MNHEY and CDR2 SVGAGI. The CDR3 loop is CASGTGEGHYEQYF. For the CDR3, the DNA is TGTGCCAGCGGGACCGGGGAGGGCCACTACGAGCAGTACTTC.